The sequence of this T cell receptor beta chain was determined in a study of STAT5B mutations in CD4+ large granular lymphocyte leukemia (dated by TCRdb to between 2022 and 2023). Concerning the study at large: Among healthy controls, the CDR3 'QG' motif was associated with a particular HLA allele. The study compared the TCRbeta repertoires of patients with CD4+ T-cell large granular lymphocyte leukemia against those of healthy blood donors. Flow cytometry performed on FACSCanto II or FACSVerse showed that the purified fractions had more than 95% purity among lymphocytes. Overall study outcomes, separate from this receptor: Greater clonality appeared to be present in CD4-sorted patient repertoires than in healthy CD4+ repertoires, and the difference was retained after the putative leukemic clones were removed. Data were not HLA-matched; higher clonality in CD4+ versus CD8+ T-LGLL could reflect the relatively small sample size. Main leukemic clonotypes were private to each patient, although roughly 23% appeared at low frequency in other patients' non-leukemic repertoires. TRBV06-family usage was enriched among the top patient clones (8/27) compared with healthy controls (2/35).

TCRbeta rearrangements were sequenced from genomic DNA using the immunoSEQ assay at survey resolution. The study's own analysis went as follows. A lowest detectable productive clonotype frequency of 2.59 x 10-5 was observed in the TCR sequencing data. Only productive TCRbeta rearrangements, defined as complete and in-frame sequences, were included in the analyses. Simpson clonality, calculated in the immunoSEQ Analyzer version 3.0, was used as the measure of sample clonality. Clones were categorized by frequency as very rare, small, medium, large (1-20%) or hyperexpanded (>20%). Generation probabilities were estimated with OLGA 1.2.3, V-gene circos plots were generated with VDJtools, specificities were searched for in VDJdb, and CDR3 motifs were identified with GLIPH. TCRdb retrieved this table from immuneACCESS and kept in-frame rearrangements only. Not all clones are present; in checked studies, unresolved V genes account for under half, and no reason is known for the remainder. D and trimming were read from the DNA, whereas the V and J calls and clone size are those reported in that table. The sample profile shows approximately 23,000 clones; about 79% of them were found once. The top ten clones comprise about 0.43% of the sample.

The CDR3 goes from the cysteine to the phenylalanine over 17 residues. The DNA shown is the 51-base CDR3, in frame from base 1. Here V drops 4 bases and J drops 6 bases, and the junction holds 12 bases not matched to any gene. Sequences KGHSH (CDR1) and LQKENI (CDR2) are obtained from the germline V gene. About this clone: Its binding antigen is unknown. Base qualities were left out, and no much larger clone turns up one base away.

The healthy controls were 37 blood donors, and the buffy coats of these donors were supplied by the Finnish Red Cross blood service. All TCR-sequenced material derived from peripheral blood: patient blood samples and healthy donor buffy coats. Ficoll-Hypaque gradient centrifugation was used to isolate peripheral blood mononuclear cells. Magnetic purification was used to isolate CD4+ cells from the buffy coats of the healthy controls. The Gentra Puregene Cell and Tissue kit was used for genomic DNA extraction, and quantification was performed on a Qubit 2.0 fluorometer. Sequenced input: CD4+ T cells from blood buffy coats. The TCR comes from a human donor in good health. The chain couples TRBV18 to TRBJ2-1; a stretch of 10 junction bases matches TRBD2. The bases read TGTGCCAGCTCACTAAGCCCTACTAGCGGGGCTCTCAATGAGCAGTTCTTC. Its protein product is CASSLSPTSGALNEQFF.